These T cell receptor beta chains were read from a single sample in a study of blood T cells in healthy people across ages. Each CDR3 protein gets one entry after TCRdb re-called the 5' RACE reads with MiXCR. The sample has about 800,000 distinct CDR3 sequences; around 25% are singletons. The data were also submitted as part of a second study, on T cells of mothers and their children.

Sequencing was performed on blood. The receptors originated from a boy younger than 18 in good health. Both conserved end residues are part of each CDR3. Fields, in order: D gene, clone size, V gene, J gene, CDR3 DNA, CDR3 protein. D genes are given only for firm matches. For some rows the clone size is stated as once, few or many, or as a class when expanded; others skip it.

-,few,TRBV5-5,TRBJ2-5,TGTGCCAGCAGCTTGGTCGGGCGCAGGGGAGAAGAGACCCAGTACTTC,CASSLVGRRGEETQYF
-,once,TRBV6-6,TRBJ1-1,TGTGCCAGCAGACGGGACACCCGGACATCATTT,CASRRDTRTSF
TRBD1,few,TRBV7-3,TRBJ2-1,TGTGCCAGCAGCTTGACAGGGAATCCCTACAATGAGCAGTTCTTC,CASSLTGNPYNEQFF
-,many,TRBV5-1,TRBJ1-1,TGCGCCAGCAGCTTGGACAGCCTAAACACTGAAGCTTTCTTT,CASSLDSLNTEAFF
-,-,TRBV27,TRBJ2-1,TGTGCCAGCAGTCCTTCAGTCGATGAGCAGTTCTTC,CASSPSVDEQFF
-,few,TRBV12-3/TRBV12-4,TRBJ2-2,TGTGCCAGCAGTTTCGGTGGGGGCAGCACCGGGGAGCTGTTTTTT,CASSFGGGSTGELFF
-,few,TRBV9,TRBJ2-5,TGTGCCAGCAGCGTAGTGGGGTCTTCCCAAGAGACCCAGTACTTC,CASSVVGSSQETQYF
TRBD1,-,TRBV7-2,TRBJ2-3,TGTGCCAGCAGCGCCTCTAGGGGGCGCCTCGAAACGTTAGATACGCAGTATTTT,CASSASRGRLETLDTQYF
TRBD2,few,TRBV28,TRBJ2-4,TGTGCCAGCAGTTTTAGGGCGGGAGGGGGGAGCCGAGCCAAAAACATTCAGTACTTC,CASSFRAGGGSRAKNIQYF
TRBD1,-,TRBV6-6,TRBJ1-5,TGTGCCAGCAGTCAGATACAGGGGGTTGACAATCAGCCCCAGCATTTT,CASSQIQGVDNQPQHF
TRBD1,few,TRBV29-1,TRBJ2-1,TGCAGCGTTTCATTGGGATTCGGCGGTTTGGGCAGGGGGAACTCTCGCTACAATGAGCAGTTCTTC,CSVSLGFGGLGRGNSRYNEQFF
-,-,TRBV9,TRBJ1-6,TGTGCCAGCAACGGCGAAACCTATAATTCACCCCTCCACTTT,CASNGETYNSPLHF
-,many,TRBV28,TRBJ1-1,TGTGCCAGCAGTCCAGGGGAGACTGAAGCTTTCTTT,CASSPGETEAFF
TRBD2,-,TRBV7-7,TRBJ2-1,TGTGCTAGCAGCTCCGGGACTAGCGGTTGGAATGAGCAGTTCTTC,CASSSGTSGWNEQFF
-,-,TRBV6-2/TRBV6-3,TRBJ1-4,TGTGCCAGCACCGAAGTCCCACAAATCCGGACGGGTGAAAAACTGTTTTTT,CASTEVPQIRTGEKLFF
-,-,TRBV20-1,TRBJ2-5,TGCAGTGCTGGGGACGATCGGACAGAAGAGACCCAGTACTTC,CSAGDDRTEETQYF
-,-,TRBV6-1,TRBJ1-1,TGTGCCAGCAGGCGGGGGTGGAACACTGAAGCTTTCTTT,CASRRGWNTEAFF
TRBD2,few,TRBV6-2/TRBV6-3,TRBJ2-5,TGTGCCAGCAGTTACCCGCGGGGTAGCGGGGGAAGTTGGGAGACCCAGTACTTC,CASSYPRGSGGSWETQYF
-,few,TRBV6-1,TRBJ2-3,TGTGCCAGCAGTGAAAGCGGAGGGGTCGGAGAAACGCAGTATTTT,CASSESGGVGETQYF
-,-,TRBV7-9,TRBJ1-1,TGTGCCAGCTTCACTGATAGGCCGAATGAAGCTTTCTTT,CASFTDRPNEAFF
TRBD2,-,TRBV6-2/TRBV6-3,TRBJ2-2,TGTGCCAGCAGACGGACTAGCGGGGCCGGGGAGCTGTTTTTT,CASRRTSGAGELFF
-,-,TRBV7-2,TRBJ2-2,TGTGCCAGCAGCTTAGGGGGAAGCGGGGAGCTGTTTTTT,CASSLGGSGELFF
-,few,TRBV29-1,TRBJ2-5,TGCAGCTTCGGTGGGCGGGAGACCCAGTACTTC,CSFGGRETQYF
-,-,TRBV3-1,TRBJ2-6,TGTGCCAGCAGCCCGATTTCGGGGCAGACCTCTGGGGCCAACGTCCTGACTTTC,CASSPISGQTSGANVLTF
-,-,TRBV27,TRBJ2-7,TGTGCCAGCAGTTTATCGTACAGCGGTCACGAGCAGTACTTC,CASSLSYSGHEQYF
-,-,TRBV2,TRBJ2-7,TGTGCCAGCACCTTTGGCGGTTACGAGCAGTACTTC,CASTFGGYEQYF
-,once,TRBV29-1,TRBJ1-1,TGCAGCGTTGATGGAATGTTTGGAGGAGCTTTCTTT,CSVDGMFGGAFF
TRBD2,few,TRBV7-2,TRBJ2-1,TGTGCCAGCACTTCCCCGGGGCTAGCGGGGGACAATGAGCAGTTCTTC,CASTSPGLAGDNEQFF
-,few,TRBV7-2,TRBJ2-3,TGTGCCAGCAGCTTAGGTGGCTTCAAAGATACGCAGTATTTT,CASSLGGFKDTQYF
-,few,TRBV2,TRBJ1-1,TGTGCCAGCCCCGGGGTCACTGAAGCTTTCTTT,CASPGVTEAFF
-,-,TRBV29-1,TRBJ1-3,TGCAGCGTCGAATCTGGGGCGATAGGAAACACCATATATTTT,CSVESGAIGNTIYF
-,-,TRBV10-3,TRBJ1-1,TGTGCCATCAGGGAGGTGGGTTCGAGCACTGAAGCTTTCTTT,CAIREVGSSTEAFF
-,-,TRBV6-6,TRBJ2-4,TGTGCCAGCAGCTCTAGTTCGTACAGAGCCAAAAACATTCAGTACTTC,CASSSSSYRAKNIQYF
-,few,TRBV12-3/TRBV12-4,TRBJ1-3,TGTGCCAGCAGTCTTCTCGTGAGGGCCTCTGGAAACACCATATATTTT,CASSLLVRASGNTIYF
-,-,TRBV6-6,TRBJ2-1,TGTGCCAGCACAGGGGGGGGTGAGCAGTTCTTC,CASTGGGEQFF
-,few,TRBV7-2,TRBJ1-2,TGTGCCAGCAGCCCGTATTCGGGACAAATTTATGGCTACACCTTC,CASSPYSGQIYGYTF
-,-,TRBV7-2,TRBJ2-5,TGTGCCAGCAGCTTGGGGGACGCCCGGGAGACCCAGTACTTC,CASSLGDARETQYF
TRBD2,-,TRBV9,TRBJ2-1,TGTGCCAGCAACGCCTACTTAGCGGGAGAGGTGAATGAGCAGTTCTTC,CASNAYLAGEVNEQFF
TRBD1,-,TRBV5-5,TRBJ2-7,TGTGCCAGCAGTTACCGGGGACAGGGCGATTACTACGAGCAGTACTTC,CASSYRGQGDYYEQYF
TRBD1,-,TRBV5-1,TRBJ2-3,TGCGCCAGCAGCTTCGACAGGGGCCAAGATACGCAGTATTTT,CASSFDRGQDTQYF
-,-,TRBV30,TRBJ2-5,TGTGCCTGGAGTGTCGCCCTGCCAGGGAACCAAGAGACCCAGTACTTC,CAWSVALPGNQETQYF
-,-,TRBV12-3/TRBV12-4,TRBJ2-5,TGTGCCAGCAGTGAGGACACTAATAGGGTTGGGGAGACCCAGTACTTC,CASSEDTNRVGETQYF
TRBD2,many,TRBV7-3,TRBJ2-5,TGTGCCAGCAGCCCGGGGCGGGAGTCGCCGCGGTACTTC,CASSPGRESPRYF
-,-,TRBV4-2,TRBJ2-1,TGTGCCAGCAGCAATAGCGGAGCGGACTACAATGAGCAGTTCTTC,CASSNSGADYNEQFF
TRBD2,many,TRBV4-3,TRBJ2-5,TGCGCCAGCAGCCAATCGGGAGGAGGAGAGACCCAGTACTTC,CASSQSGGGETQYF
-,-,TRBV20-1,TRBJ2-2,TGCAGTGCTGTGGACCGTAACACCGGGGAGCTGTTTTTT,CSAVDRNTGELFF
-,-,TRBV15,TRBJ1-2,TGTGCCACCAGCAGGGCAGGGGAGTTCTCTGGCTACACCTTC,CATSRAGEFSGYTF
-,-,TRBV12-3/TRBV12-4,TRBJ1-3,TGTGCCAGCAGTTTAGGAGGCGGGAGCTCTGGAAACACCATATATTTT,CASSLGGGSSGNTIYF
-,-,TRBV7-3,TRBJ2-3,TGTGCCAGCAGCCCGCCGTGGGGTACAGATACGCAGTATTTT,CASSPPWGTDTQYF
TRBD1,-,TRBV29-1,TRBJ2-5,TGCAGCGTTGAGGGGACAGGGCAGACCCAGTACTTC,CSVEGTGQTQYF
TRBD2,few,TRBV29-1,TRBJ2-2,TGCAGCGCCCCGGGGGGAGGCGGGGAGCTGTTTTTT,CSAPGGGGELFF
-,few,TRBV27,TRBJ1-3,TGTGCCAGCAGTGCAACTCGCTTAGGGGAGTCAGGAAACACCATATATTTT,CASSATRLGESGNTIYF
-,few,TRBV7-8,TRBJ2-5,TGTGCCAGCAGATCATATCGGCAAGAGACCCAGTACTTC,CASRSYRQETQYF
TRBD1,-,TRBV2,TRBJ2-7,TGTGCCAGCATTCCCCTCCGGGGGACAGGGTTTGAGCAGTACTTC,CASIPLRGTGFEQYF
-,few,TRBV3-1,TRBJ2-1,TGTGCCAGCAGCCCCTCGCTAGGGCACTCCTACAATGAGCAGTTCTTC,CASSPSLGHSYNEQFF
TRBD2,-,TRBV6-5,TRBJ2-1,TGTGCCAGCAGTTGGGCCGGGACTAGCTCAACCAATGAGCAGTTCTTC,CASSWAGTSSTNEQFF
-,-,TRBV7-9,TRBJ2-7,TGTGCCAGCAGCTTAGTACTGGGGGCCTCCTACGAGCAGTACTTC,CASSLVLGASYEQYF